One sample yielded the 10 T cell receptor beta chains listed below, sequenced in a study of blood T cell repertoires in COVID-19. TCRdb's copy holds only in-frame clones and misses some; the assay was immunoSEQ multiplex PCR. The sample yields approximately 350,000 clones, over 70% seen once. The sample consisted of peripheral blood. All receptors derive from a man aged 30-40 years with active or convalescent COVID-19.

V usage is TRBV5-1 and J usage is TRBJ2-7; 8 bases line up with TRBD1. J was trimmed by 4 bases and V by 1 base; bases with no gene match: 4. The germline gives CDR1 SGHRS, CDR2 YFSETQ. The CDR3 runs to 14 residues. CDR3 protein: CASSLSGGRYEQYF. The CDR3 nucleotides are TGCGCCAGCAGCTTGTCAGGGGGCCGGTACGAGCAGTACTTC.

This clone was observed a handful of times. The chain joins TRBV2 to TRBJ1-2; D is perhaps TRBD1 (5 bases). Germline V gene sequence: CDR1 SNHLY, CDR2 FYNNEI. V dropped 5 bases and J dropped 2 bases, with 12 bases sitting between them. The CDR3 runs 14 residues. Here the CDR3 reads CASSRTFLNYGYTF. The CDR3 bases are TGTGCCAGCAGTCGGACATTCCTGAACTATGGCTACACCTTC. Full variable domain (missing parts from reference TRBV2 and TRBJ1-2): EPEVTQTPSHQVTQMGQEVILRCVPISNHLYFYWYRQILGQKVEFLVSFYNNEISEKSEIFDDQFSVERPDGSNFTLKIRSTKLEDSAMYFCASSRTFLNYGYTFGSGTRLTVV.

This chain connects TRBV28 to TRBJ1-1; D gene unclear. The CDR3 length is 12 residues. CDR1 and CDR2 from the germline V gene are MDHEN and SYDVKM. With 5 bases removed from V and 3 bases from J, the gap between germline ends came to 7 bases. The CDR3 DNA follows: TGTGCCAGCAGTCTACGGTACACTGAAGCTTTCTTT. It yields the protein CASSLRYTEAFF. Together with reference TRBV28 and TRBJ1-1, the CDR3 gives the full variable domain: DVKVTQSSRYLVKRTGEKVFLECVQDMDHENMFWYRQDPGLGLRLIYFSYDVKMKEKGDIPEGYSVSREKKERFSLILESASTNQTSMYLCASSLRYTEAFFGQGTRLTVV.

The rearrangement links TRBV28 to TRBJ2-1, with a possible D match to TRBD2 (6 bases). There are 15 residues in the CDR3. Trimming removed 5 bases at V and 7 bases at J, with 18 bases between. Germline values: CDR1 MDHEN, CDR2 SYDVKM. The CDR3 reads CASSPGVAEANEQFF. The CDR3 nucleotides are TGTGCCAGCAGTCCCGGGGTAGCGGAAGCTAATGAGCAGTTCTTC.

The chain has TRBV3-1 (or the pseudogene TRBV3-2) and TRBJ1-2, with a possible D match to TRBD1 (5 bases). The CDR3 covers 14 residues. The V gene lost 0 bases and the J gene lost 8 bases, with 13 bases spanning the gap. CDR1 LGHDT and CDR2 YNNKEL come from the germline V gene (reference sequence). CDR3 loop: CASSQDWGPVGYTF. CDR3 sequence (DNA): TGTGCCAGCAGCCAAGACTGGGGCCCGGTGGGCTACACCTTC.

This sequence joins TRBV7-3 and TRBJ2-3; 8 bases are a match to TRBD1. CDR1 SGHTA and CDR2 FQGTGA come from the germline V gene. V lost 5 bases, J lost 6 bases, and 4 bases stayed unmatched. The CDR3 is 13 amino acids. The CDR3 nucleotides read TGTGCCAGCAGCACCTACAGGGGGGATACGCAGTATTTT. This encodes CASSTYRGDTQYF.

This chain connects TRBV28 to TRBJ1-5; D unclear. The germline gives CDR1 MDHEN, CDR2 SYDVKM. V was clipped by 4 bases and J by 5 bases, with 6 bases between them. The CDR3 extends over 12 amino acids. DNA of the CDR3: TGTGCCAGCAGTTCCCCGGATCAGCCCCAGCATTTT. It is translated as CASSSPDQPQHF. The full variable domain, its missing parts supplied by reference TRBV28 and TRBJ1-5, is DVKVTQSSRYLVKRTGEKVFLECVQDMDHENMFWYRQDPGLGLRLIYFSYDVKMKEKGDIPEGYSVSREKKERFSLILESASTNQTSMYLCASSSPDQPQHFGDGTRLSIL.

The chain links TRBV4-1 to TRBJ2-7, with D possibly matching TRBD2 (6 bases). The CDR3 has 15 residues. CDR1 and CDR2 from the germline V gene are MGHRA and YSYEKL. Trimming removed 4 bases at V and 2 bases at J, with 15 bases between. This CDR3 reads CASSLTQRGTYEQYF. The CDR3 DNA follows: TGCGCCAGCAGCCTTACACAACGGGGGACCTACGAGCAGTACTTC.

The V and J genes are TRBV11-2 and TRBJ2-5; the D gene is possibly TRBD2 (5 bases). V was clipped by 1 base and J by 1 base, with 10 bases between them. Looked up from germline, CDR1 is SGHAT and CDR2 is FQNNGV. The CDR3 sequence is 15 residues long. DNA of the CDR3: TGTGCCAGCAGCTTAGGTGGACTCCCCCAAGAGACCCAGTACTTC. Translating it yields CASSLGGLPQETQYF.

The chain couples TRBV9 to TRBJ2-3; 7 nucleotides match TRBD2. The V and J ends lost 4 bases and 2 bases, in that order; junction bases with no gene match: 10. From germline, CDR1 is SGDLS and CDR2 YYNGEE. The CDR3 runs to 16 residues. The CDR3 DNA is TGTGCCAGCAGCTACACCTCACGGGAGGTCACAGATACGCAGTATTTT. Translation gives CASSYTSREVTDTQYF.